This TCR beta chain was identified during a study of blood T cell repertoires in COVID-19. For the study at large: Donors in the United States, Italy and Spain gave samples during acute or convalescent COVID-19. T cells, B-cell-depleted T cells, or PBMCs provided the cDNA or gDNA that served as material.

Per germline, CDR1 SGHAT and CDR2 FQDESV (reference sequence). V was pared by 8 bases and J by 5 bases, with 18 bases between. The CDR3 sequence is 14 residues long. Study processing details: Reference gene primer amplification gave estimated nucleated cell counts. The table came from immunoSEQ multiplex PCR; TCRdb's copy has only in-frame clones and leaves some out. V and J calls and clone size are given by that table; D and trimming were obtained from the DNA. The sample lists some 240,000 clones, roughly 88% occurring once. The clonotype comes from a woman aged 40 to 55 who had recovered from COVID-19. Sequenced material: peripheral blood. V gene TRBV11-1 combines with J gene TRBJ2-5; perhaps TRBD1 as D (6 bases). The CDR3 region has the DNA TGTGCCAGCGGCCCTCCTTCAGGGGTGGAGACCCAGTACTTC. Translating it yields CASGPPSGVETQYF.